The entry below describes one T cell receptor (beta chain). Its antigen is undetermined. Germline CDR1 is MNHEY and CDR2 is SMNVEV (reference sequence). The CDR3 length is 12 residues. The data were obtained in a study of CXCR3-negative and CXCR3-positive naive CD8 T cells. UMI-tagged TRB cDNA libraries were built via 5' RACE. With the 5' RACE reads reprocessed, TCRdb shows one record per CDR3 protein and no DNA. The repertoire table contains 150,000 or so distinct CDR3 sequences. Findings and limits, study-wide: Memory CD8+ cells showed much lower diversity, while both naive subsets were comparably high. CXCR3-positive naive cells had TRB CDR3s that were more hydrophobic than CXCR3-negative naive cells had.

This TCR was recovered from a human donor in good health. Some clones in this sample may be carry-over from other donors' samples. Specimen: naive CXCR3- CD8+ T cells from blood. Regarding subset: CD45RO-CCR7+CD27+CD95- naive CD8+ T cells lacking CXCR3 (TNR3-). The chain recombines TRBV27 with TRBJ1-5. This CDR3 reads CASSLSNQPQHF.